This note documents a single T cell receptor beta chain sequence. Antigen: not known. This CDR3 has 15 amino acids. Germline V gene sequence: CDR1 SNHLY, CDR2 FYNNEI. J was trimmed by 2 bases and V by 6 bases; bases with no gene match: 6. The sample originates from a study of OX40 agonist ivuxolimab in advanced cancers. Study summary: Melanoma, hepatocellular carcinoma, head and neck or renal cell cancer occurred in dose-escalation patients. Findings and limits, study-wide: There was clonal expansion of CD4+ and CD8+ blood T cells by week 6 at 0.1 to 3.0 mg/kg.

Profiling relied on immunoSEQ multiplex PCR, and the TCRdb table lists in-frame clones only, not all of them. Of around 65,000 clones in the sample, 80% to 85% were seen once. Sequenced material: CD4+ or CD8+ T cells sorted from blood, taken in a trial of the OX40 agonist ivuxolimab. This clonotype was sampled from an adult with an advanced solid tumor such as melanoma, head and neck, liver or kidney cancer. This rearrangement joins TRBV2 to TRBJ2-3; 9 nucleotides line up with TRBD1. The CDR3 loop reads CASSLTGGLTDTQYF. The CDR3 DNA follows: TGTGCCAGCAGCCTCACAGGGGGCCTCACAGATACGCAGTATTTT.